This TCR beta chain was sequenced during a study of blood T cell repertoires in COVID-19. V was clipped by 2 bases and J by 9 bases, with 11 bases between them. CDR1 MDHEN and CDR2 SYDVKM come from the germline V gene. The CDR3 covers 13 residues. Clones were sequenced by immunoSEQ multiplex PCR, and TCRdb holds only the in-frame ones, with some missing. The sample holds 300,000 to 400,000 clones, approximately 90% seen once. The material sequenced was peripheral blood. This receptor was obtained from a man aged 30-40 years with COVID-19, enrolled during active disease. The J gene is TRBJ2-1, the V gene TRBV28, with D uncertain. In DNA, the CDR3 is TGTGCCAGCAGTTTACGCGAGCACGGTGAGCAGTTCTTC. Its protein is CASSLREHGEQFF.